These 5 T cell receptor beta chains were all obtained from the same sample, sequenced in a study of T cell repertoires in cytomegalovirus infection. For these TCRs, the target antigens are not known. Via MiXCR, TCRdb re-called the reads, giving one row per CDR3 protein. The sample records tens of thousands of distinct CDR3 sequences, 40% to 50% being singletons. The sample was CD8+ T cells from cultured PBMCs, taken from culture after CMV antigen stimulation. The receptors were sampled from a human donor in good health (CMV status not recorded). Some clones in this sample may be carry-over from other donors' samples.

The chain has TRBV14 and TRBJ2-2; D is ambiguous. The CDR3 loop spans 12 amino acids. Per germline, CDR1 SGHDN and CDR2 FVKESK. V lost 6 bases, J lost 4 bases, and 6 bases lay in between. The CDR3 sequence is CASRGFTGELFF. For the CDR3, the DNA is TGTGCCAGCAGAGGGTTCACCGGGGAGCTGTTTTTT.

V is TRBV4-1 and J is TRBJ1-5; D gene unclear. The CDR3 totals 15 residues. Trimming removed 4 bases from V and 0 bases from J, with 10 bases in between. Germline CDR1 MGHRA, CDR2 YSYEKL. CDR3 sequence reads: CASSPEGNSNQPQHF. In nucleotides, the CDR3 is TGCGCCAGCAGCCCGGAGGGCAATAGCAATCAGCCCCAGCATTTT.

This clonotype occurred a few times. The chain links TRBV7-6 to TRBJ1-2, with D hard to call. CDR1 is SGHVS, CDR2 FNYEAQ, per germline. The CDR3 runs to 12 residues. Trimming removed 4 bases at V and 4 bases at J, with 7 bases between. CDR3 DNA: TGTGCCAGCAGCTCCGGTCTCTATGGCTACACCTTC. This gives the protein CASSSGLYGYTF. Variable domain in full (rest from reference TRBV7-6 and TRBJ1-2): GAGVSQSPRYKVTKRGQDVALRCDPISGHVSLYWYRQALGQGPEFLTYFNYEAQQDKSGLPNDRFSAERPEGSISTLTIQRTEQRDSAMYRCASSSGLYGYTFGSGTRLTVV.

The DNA for the CDR3 is TGTGCCAGCAGCCCCCGGACCACTAGCACAGATACGCAGTATTTT. This gives the protein CASSPRTTSTDTQYF. The gene calls are TRBV7-8 and TRBJ2-3; D gene ambiguous. Germline values: CDR1 SGHVS, CDR2 FQNEAQ. CDR3 size: 15 residues. V lost 5 bases and J 0 bases, leaving 12 bases between the germline ends.

Only a few counts were recorded for this clonotype. The V gene is TRBV4-1, the J gene TRBJ2-7, with 7 bases fitting TRBD1. The CDR3 has 14 residues. CDR1 and CDR2 from the germline V gene are MGHRA and YSYEKL. Germline trimming cut 2 bases from V and 6 bases from J; bases unmatched to any gene: 7. CDR3 sequence reads: CASSQYKTGFEQYF. The CDR3 DNA sequence: TGCGCCAGCAGCCAATATAAGACAGGGTTCGAGCAGTACTTC.